Listed here are 8 T cell receptor beta chains from one sample, sequenced in a study of blood T cell repertoires in COVID-19. TCRdb keeps only in-frame clones here, not all; method: immunoSEQ multiplex PCR. Among about 290,000 clones listed, around 90% were seen once. Sequencing was carried out using PBMCs or T cells enriched from blood (not recorded which). The receptors here all came from a woman in her forties who had recovered from COVID-19.

This rearrangement joins TRBV18 to TRBJ2-7; 8 positions agree with TRBD2. The ends lost 6 bases at V and 3 bases at J; junction bases unmatched: 10. This CDR3 spans 15 amino acids. The germline gives CDR1 KGHSH, CDR2 LQKENI. This CDR3 is CASSVRVSGNYEQYF. For the CDR3, the DNA is TGTGCCAGCTCCGTCCGGGTTAGCGGGAACTACGAGCAGTACTTC. The whole variable domain, filled in from reference TRBV18 and TRBJ2-7, reads NAGVMQNPRHLVRRRGQEARLRCSPMKGHSHVYWYRQLPEEGLKFMVYLQKENIIDESGMPKERFSAEFPKEGPSILRIQQVVRGDSAAYFCASSVRVSGNYEQYFGPGTRLTVT.

This chain connects TRBV6-5 to TRBJ1-6; D gene unclear. Germline-derived CDR1 and CDR2 are MNHEY and SVGAGI. Trimming took 7 bases from V and 7 from J, leaving 11 bases between them. The CDR3 extends over 13 amino acids. Written as DNA, the CDR3 is TGTGCCAGCATGGCCGTTCCCAATTCACCCCTCCACTTT. It specifies CASMAVPNSPLHF.

This rearrangement joins TRBV5-1 to TRBJ2-5; 11 bases are a match to TRBD1. The CDR3 totals 16 residues. V lost 2 bases and J lost 1; bases outside the gene matches: 4. Germline V gene lookup returns CDR1 SGHRS and CDR2 YFSETQ. The CDR3 DNA reads TGCGCCAGCAGCTTACTGGGGACAGGGGGCCAAGAGACCCAGTACTTC. It codes for CASSLLGTGGQETQYF.

The chain has TRBV11-3 and TRBJ2-7; D is unclear. CDR3 length: 13 residues. Trimming left V 0 bases short and J 2 bases short, with 5 bases between. Germline CDR1 is SGHNT and CDR2 is YENEEA. DNA for the CDR3: TGTGCCAGCAGCTTAGACGGTACCTACGAGCAGTACTTC. Translated: CASSLDGTYEQYF.

This CDR3 is CSFLGAGGHGEQFF. The CDR3 DNA reads as TGCAGCTTTCTTGGGGCGGGAGGACATGGGGAGCAGTTCTTC. The V and J genes are TRBV29-1 and TRBJ2-1, with 8 positions matching TRBD2. The CDR3 contains 14 residues. From germline, CDR1 is SQVTM and CDR2 ANQGSEA. V dropped 8 bases and J dropped 10; count of bases not matched to a gene: 16.

The V call is TRBV6-1, the J call TRBJ2-5, with D maybe TRBD2 (5 bases). The CDR3 has 15 amino acids. In germline, CDR1 is MNHNS, CDR2 SASEGT. V lost 0 bases and J 3 bases, leaving 11 bases between the germline ends. The CDR3 coding sequence is TGTGCCAGCAGTGAAGCGCACTGGACTGAAGAGACCCAGTACTTC. It codes for CASSEAHWTEETQYF.

The chain combines TRBV11-3 with TRBJ1-1; 7 bases align to TRBD1. The CDR3 sequence is 15 residues long. Trimming removed 5 bases from V and 0 bases from J; junction bases left unmatched: 6. The germline CDR1 and CDR2 sequences are SGHNT and YENEEA. The CDR3 coding sequence is TGTGCCAGCAGCCCCGGGGGACAGATGAACACTGAAGCTTTCTTT. Its translation: CASSPGGQMNTEAFF.

The CDR3 here is CASSVGGTGNEQFF. The CDR3 region has the DNA TGTGCCAGCAGCGTAGGGGGGACAGGCAATGAGCAGTTCTTC. V gene TRBV9 combines with J gene TRBJ2-1; TRBD1 matches 8 bases. Looked up from germline, CDR1 is SGDLS and CDR2 is YYNGEE. The junction had 2 bases not matched to a gene; V was cut back by 0 bases and J by 6 bases. The CDR3 extends over 14 amino acids.